This T cell receptor beta chain emerged from a study of T cell changes during pregnancy in multiple sclerosis. This clone has just a few counts. Assay used: immunoSEQ multiplex PCR; TCRdb lists only in-frame clones, some missing. This sample has under 90,000 clones, with around nine tenths found just once. The material was peripheral blood, obtained after pregnancy. The clonotype was recovered from a female donor in good health, enrolled as a control in a pregnancy study.

The CDR3: CASSDHTGSSEKLFF. As DNA, the CDR3 is TGTGCCAGCAGTGATCACACAGGGTCTTCCGAAAAACTGTTTTTT. The chain is built from TRBV25-1 and TRBJ1-4; D perhaps matches TRBD1 (6 bases). V lost 3 bases and J 8 bases, leaving 16 bases between the germline ends. This CDR3 spans 15 amino acids. Germline V gene data show CDR1 as MGHDK and CDR2 as SYGVNS.